The 29 T cell receptor beta chains below all came from one sample that was sequenced in a study of cytomegalovirus exposure and HLA in healthy donors. PCR primers comprised 60 Vbeta and 13 Jbeta primers. Profiled with immunoSEQ multiplex PCR; TCRdb holds only in-frame clones, not every one. The sample shows more than 85,000 clones, about 70% of them seen only once. Sequenced sample: PBMCs. All receptors come from a female donor in good health and CMV-seronegative.

The chain combines TRBV18 with TRBJ2-3; weak D call: TRBD2 (6 bases). The germline V gene has CDR1 KGHSH and CDR2 LQKENI. CDR3 size: 16 residues. The germline V and J ends were trimmed by 6 bases and 5 bases, with 21 bases remaining between them. CDR3 in amino acids: CASSSRSSEGIDTQYF. CDR3 coding DNA: TGTGCCAGCTCGTCCCGCTCTAGCGAAGGAATAGATACGCAGTATTTT.

The chain combines TRBV7-8 with TRBJ1-1; D possibly corresponds to TRBD1 (5 bases). The CDR3 sequence is 16 residues long. V was shortened by 2 bases and J by 0 bases, with 13 bases between the two germline ends. The germline gives CDR1 SGHVS, CDR2 FQNEAQ. In DNA form, the CDR3 reads TGTGCCAGCAGCTTACGACAGCTCTCCTTGAACACTGAAGCTTTCTTT. This translates into CASSLRQLSLNTEAFF.

This rearrangement joins TRBV13 to TRBJ2-7; 9 bases match TRBD1. This CDR3 contains 15 residues. With 6 bases clipped from V and 4 bases from J, the junction kept 10 bases outside the gene matches. In germline, CDR1 is PRHDT, CDR2 FYEKMQ (reference sequence). DNA for the CDR3: TGTGCCAGCAGTGGGACAGGGCCGAACTGGTACGAGCAGTACTTC. This sequence encodes CASSGTGPNWYEQYF.

This clone was detected only a few times. The V gene is TRBV7-6, the J gene TRBJ2-7; 7 nucleotides agree with TRBD1. Trimming cost V 5 bases and J 3 bases; bases outside gene matches: 10. Germline lookup yields CDR1 SGHVS and CDR2 FNYEAQ. The CDR3 has 15 amino acids. The CDR3 region is CASSSQQGPSYEQYF. The DNA of the CDR3 is TGTGCCAGCAGCAGCCAACAGGGGCCTAGCTACGAGCAGTACTTC.

This chain uses TRBV2 with TRBJ1-4; D not resolved. Germline lookup yields CDR1 SNHLY and CDR2 FYNNEI. V gave up 6 bases and J gave up 4 bases, with 15 bases separating them. CDR3 length: 15 residues. Here the CDR3 reads CASRAGSYLNEKLFF. The CDR3 DNA reads TGTGCCAGCAGGGCCGGGAGCTACCTTAATGAAAAACTGTTTTTT. The full variable domain, rest sourced from reference TRBV2 and TRBJ1-4, is EPEVTQTPSHQVTQMGQEVILRCVPISNHLYFYWYRQILGQKVEFLVSFYNNEISEKSEIFDDQFSVERPDGSNFTLKIRSTKLEDSAMYFCASRAGSYLNEKLFFGSGTQLSVL.

Here the CDR3 reads CASRPTGASYEQYF. CDR3 in DNA: TGTGCCAGCAGACCGACAGGGGCATCCTACGAGCAGTACTTC. V and J are TRBV28 and TRBJ2-7; the match to TRBD1 covers 8 bases. Germline CDR1 MDHEN, CDR2 SYDVKM. The CDR3 sequence is 14 residues long. Germline trimming cut 6 bases from V and 1 base from J; bases unmatched to any gene: 5.

The V and J genes are TRBV4-2 and TRBJ2-7; possibly TRBD1 for D (5 bases). The CDR3 has 14 amino acids. Germline CDR1 LGHNA, CDR2 YNFKEQ. The germline V and J ends were trimmed by 2 bases and 1 base, with 9 bases remaining between them. CDR3 amino acids: CASSQRGTSYEQYF. CDR3 DNA: TGTGCCAGCAGCCAAAGGGGAACTTCCTACGAGCAGTACTTC.

This rearrangement joins TRBV7-9 to TRBJ2-5, with D tentatively TRBD2 (6 bases). Germline CDR1 SEHNR, CDR2 FQNEAQ (reference sequence). Trimming left V 7 bases short and J 0 bases short, with 15 bases between. CDR3 length: 15 amino acids. This chain's CDR3 is CASNLGWRDQETQYF. CDR3 coding DNA: TGTGCCAGCAACCTGGGTTGGAGGGACCAAGAGACCCAGTACTTC.

CDR3 loop: CSVGAGDYGYTF. In DNA form, the CDR3 reads TGCAGCGTTGGGGCAGGCGACTATGGCTACACCTTC. The V call is TRBV29-1, the J call TRBJ1-2; no firm D call. There are 12 residues in the CDR3. Germline V gene data show CDR1 as SQVTM and CDR2 as ANQGSEA. Trimming cost V 4 bases and J 3 bases, with 9 bases left between them.

The genes are TRBV19 and TRBJ2-7, with 7 bases identical to TRBD2. This CDR3 has 12 residues. Germline CDR1 and CDR2: LNHDA and SQIVND (reference sequence). Trimming at V came to 4 bases and at J to 3 bases, leaving 0 bases not matched to a gene. CDR3 in DNA: TGTGCCAGTAGTAGCGGGGGCTACGAGCAGTACTTC. It codes for CASSSGGYEQYF.

The chain carries TRBV30 and TRBJ2-1; 10 nucleotides align to TRBD2. The CDR3 extends over 15 amino acids. Germline-derived CDR1 and CDR2 are GTSNPN and SVGIG (reference sequence). J gave up 7 bases and V 0 bases, and 6 bases lay outside the gene matches. CDR3 loop: CAWSVRTSGLNEQFF. As DNA, the CDR3 is TGTGCCTGGAGTGTCCGGACTAGCGGCCTGAATGAGCAGTTCTTC.

This clone was found once. V gene TRBV4-3 combines with J gene TRBJ2-7; tentatively, D is TRBD2 (6 bases). The V end lost 0 bases, the J end lost 1 base, and 13 bases lay between the germline ends. The CDR3 totals 16 residues. Germline values: CDR1 LGHNA, CDR2 YSLEER. The CDR3 nucleotides are TGCGCCAGCAGCCAAGAGTTAGGCGCGGGGTCCTACGAGCAGTACTTC. Its protein product is CASSQELGAGSYEQYF.

This clone came up a few times. The CDR3 spells CASSPTTSRNEQFF. The CDR3 DNA follows: TGTGCCAGCAGCCCCACGACTAGTCGCAATGAGCAGTTCTTC. The chain employs TRBV9 and TRBJ2-1; D possibly corresponds to TRBD2 (6 bases). The CDR3 contains 14 residues. Germline values: CDR1 SGDLS, CDR2 YYNGEE. V lost 4 bases to trimming and J lost 6 bases, with 14 bases between them.

This rearrangement joins TRBV5-6 to TRBJ1-5; the D gene is possibly TRBD1 (5 bases). Germline V gene sequence: CDR1 SGHDT, CDR2 YYEEEE. This CDR3 is built from 14 residues. Trimming pared 2 bases from V and 7 bases from J, leaving 13 bases between. The CDR3 DNA is TGTGCCAGCAGCTTTCGGGGGTTTGGACAGCCCCAGCATTTT. Amino acids: CASSFRGFGQPQHF.

The chain combines TRBV13 with TRBJ1-1; no clear D. The CDR3 covers 13 residues. Germline-derived CDR1 and CDR2 are PRHDT and FYEKMQ (reference sequence). The V gene lost 5 bases and the J gene lost 1 base, with 8 bases spanning the gap. The CDR3 DNA sequence: TGTGCCAGCAGCCCTATTCCGAACACTGAAGCTTTCTTT. Its protein product is CASSPIPNTEAFF.

The table lists this clone with a few counts. The chain employs TRBV6-6 and TRBJ2-7, with D tentatively TRBD1 (6 bases). This CDR3 has 12 residues. Germline V gene sequence: CDR1 MNHNY, CDR2 SVGAGI (reference sequence). V was shortened by 7 bases and J by 5 bases, with 12 bases between the two germline ends. The CDR3 spells CASTGQGNEQYF. The CDR3 DNA reads as TGTGCCAGCACGGGCCAGGGGAACGAGCAGTACTTC.

This clone was detected a few times. The CDR3: CASSLGQSDTQYF. Here the CDR3 DNA reads TGTGCCAGCAGCTTGGGACAGTCAGATACGCAGTATTTT. The rearrangement uses TRBV7-2 and TRBJ2-3; 7 bases line up with TRBD1. Germline lookup yields CDR1 SGHTA and CDR2 FQGNSA. With 3 bases clipped from V and 4 bases from J, the junction kept 1 base outside the gene matches. The CDR3 contains 13 residues.

The chain employs TRBV15 and TRBJ1-1; no definite D call. Trimming removed 1 base at V and 4 bases at J, with 22 bases between. Germline V CDR1 and CDR2: LNHNV, YYDKDF (reference sequence). The CDR3 spans 18 residues. CDR3 nucleotide sequence: TGTGCCACCAGCAGAGGGAGGGTGTTAGGGCCCGGCGGCACTGAAGCTTTCTTT. The encoded protein is CATSRGRVLGPGGTEAFF.

In its sample, this clone was seen once. The genes are TRBV6-4 and TRBJ2-3, with 7 bases lining up with TRBD2. The V gene end was trimmed by 6 bases and the J gene end by 0 bases; junction bases not matched to a gene: 6. Germline loops: CDR1 MRHNA, CDR2 SNTAGT. The CDR3 covers 15 residues. The CDR3 is CASRKGSGSTDTQYF. Written as DNA, the CDR3 is TGTGCCAGCAGGAAGGGTAGCGGGAGCACAGATACGCAGTATTTT.

V and J are TRBV4-2 and TRBJ2-2; no clear D gene. V gave up 8 bases and J gave up 7 bases, with 17 bases separating them. The germline V gene has CDR1 LGHNA and CDR2 YNFKEQ. The CDR3 has 14 amino acids. In DNA, the CDR3 is TGTGCCAGCCGAACCACCTACGTGAACGGGGAGCTGTTTTTT. Its translation: CASRTTYVNGELFF.

On this clone itself: Other DNA sequences in this specimen translate into the identical CDR3. V is TRBV6-1 and J is TRBJ1-2; 7 positions agree with TRBD1. With 0 bases clipped from V and 4 bases from J, the junction kept 5 bases outside the gene matches. Germline-derived CDR1 and CDR2 are MNHNS and SASEGT. CDR3 length equals 15 residues. DNA of the CDR3: TGTGCCAGCAGTGAAGCGCGACAGGGTCCCTATGGCTACACCTTC. Encoded protein: CASSEARQGPYGYTF.

This sequence joins TRBV6-5 and TRBJ2-1, with 7 bases that match TRBD2. Germline assignment: CDR1 MNHEY and CDR2 SVGAGI. V gave up 0 bases and J gave up 7 bases; unmatched junction bases: 9. The CDR3 is 16 amino acids. The CDR3 here is CASSYSGGGPRNEQFF. The CDR3 DNA follows: TGTGCCAGCAGTTACTCCGGGGGAGGGCCGAGGAATGAGCAGTTCTTC.

This clone was recorded only once. The chain carries TRBV27 and TRBJ2-3, with 10 bases lining up with TRBD2. V shed 3 bases and J 3 bases; nucleotides not matched to a gene: 15. The CDR3 consists of 19 residues. Germline CDR1 reads MNHEY; CDR2 reads SMNVEV (reference sequence). CDR3 coding DNA: TGTGCCAGCAGTTTTTCAAGGGCTAGCGGGAGTATTGGGACAGATACGCAGTATTTT. Amino acid sequence: CASSFSRASGSIGTDTQYF.

The chain uses TRBV7-9 and TRBJ2-1, with a tentative D call TRBD1 (7 bases). Germline-derived CDR1 and CDR2 are SEHNR and FQNEAQ (reference sequence). Trimming removed 6 bases from V and 4 bases from J, with 16 bases in between. The CDR3 runs 15 residues. The CDR3 nucleotides are TGTGCCAGCAGTCCCGCCAGGGGGGTTTACAATGAGCAGTTCTTC. Encoded protein: CASSPARGVYNEQFF.

V is TRBV7-9 and J is TRBJ2-5, with 7 nucleotides matching TRBD2. V gave up 5 bases and J gave up 4 bases; unmatched junction bases: 7. CDR3 size: 14 residues. Germline V gene data show CDR1 as SEHNR and CDR2 as FQNEAQ (reference sequence). The CDR3 region has the DNA TGTGCCAGCAGCGACCGACTAGCAGGAGAGACCCAGTACTTC. Protein product: CASSDRLAGETQYF.

This clone was detected only a few times. V is TRBV28 and J is TRBJ1-5, with TRBD1 matching 10 bases. Trimming removed 6 bases from V and 4 bases from J; junction bases left unmatched: 6. Per the germline V gene, CDR1 is MDHEN and CDR2 is SYDVKM. CDR3 length: 15 residues. CDR3 sequence (DNA): TGTGCCAGCAGACCTGGGACAGGGGCTAATCAGCCCCAGCATTTT. This translates into CASRPGTGANQPQHF.

V gene TRBV14 combines with J gene TRBJ2-3; TRBD2 matches at 10 bases. In germline, CDR1 is SGHDN, CDR2 FVKESK. The CDR3 covers 14 residues. V shed 2 bases and J 5 bases; nucleotides not matched to a gene: 1. The CDR3 sequence: CASSQLAGGDTQYF. The CDR3 nucleotides read TGTGCCAGCAGCCAATTAGCGGGAGGAGATACGCAGTATTTT.

The CDR3 loop reads CASSASGRARDDEQFF. The CDR3 DNA is TGTGCCAGCAGCGCTAGCGGGAGGGCCCGTGACGATGAGCAGTTCTTC. This chain uses TRBV9 with TRBJ2-1; 12 positions agree with TRBD2. J gave up 8 bases and V 3 bases, and 9 bases lay outside the gene matches. Germline-derived CDR1 and CDR2 are SGDLS and YYNGEE. This CDR3 comprises 16 residues.

This clone has only a few counts. In DNA, the CDR3 is TGCGCCAGCAGCCAAAATGATTGGCAGGGAGGGGGAAATTCACCCCTCCACTTT. As protein: CASSQNDWQGGGNSPLHF. The chain has TRBV4-1 and TRBJ1-6, with a possible D match to TRBD1 (6 bases). The CDR3 contains 18 residues. V lost 2 bases, J lost 7 bases, and 21 bases lay in between. The germline gives CDR1 MGHRA, CDR2 YSYEKL.